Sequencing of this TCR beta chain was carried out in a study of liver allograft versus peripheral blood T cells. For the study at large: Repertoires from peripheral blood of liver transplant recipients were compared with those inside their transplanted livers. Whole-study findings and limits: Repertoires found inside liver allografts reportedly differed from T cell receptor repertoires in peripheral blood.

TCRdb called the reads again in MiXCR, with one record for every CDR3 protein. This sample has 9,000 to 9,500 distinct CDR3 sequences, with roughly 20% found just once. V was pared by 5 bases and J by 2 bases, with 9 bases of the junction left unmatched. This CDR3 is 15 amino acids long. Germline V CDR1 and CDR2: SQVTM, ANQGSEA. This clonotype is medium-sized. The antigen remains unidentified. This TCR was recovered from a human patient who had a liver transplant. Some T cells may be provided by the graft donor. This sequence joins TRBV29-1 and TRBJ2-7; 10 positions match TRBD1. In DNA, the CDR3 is TGCAGCGTTACCGGGACAGGGGCAGGCCCCTACGAGCAGTACTTC. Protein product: CSVTGTGAGPYEQYF.